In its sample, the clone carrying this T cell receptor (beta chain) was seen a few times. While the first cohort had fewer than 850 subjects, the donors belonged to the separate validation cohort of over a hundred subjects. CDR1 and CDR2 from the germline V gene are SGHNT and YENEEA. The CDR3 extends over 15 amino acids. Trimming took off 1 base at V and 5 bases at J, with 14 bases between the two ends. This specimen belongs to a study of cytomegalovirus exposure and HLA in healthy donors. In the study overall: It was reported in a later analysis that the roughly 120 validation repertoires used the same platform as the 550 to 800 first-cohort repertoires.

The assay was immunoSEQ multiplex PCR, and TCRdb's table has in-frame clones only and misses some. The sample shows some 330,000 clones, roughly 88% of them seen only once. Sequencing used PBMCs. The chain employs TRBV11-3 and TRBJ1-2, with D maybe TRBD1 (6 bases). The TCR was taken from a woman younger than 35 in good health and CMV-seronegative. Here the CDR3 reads CASSLVRGTMYGYTF. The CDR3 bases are TGTGCCAGCAGCTTAGTGAGGGGGACAATGTATGGCTACACCTTC.